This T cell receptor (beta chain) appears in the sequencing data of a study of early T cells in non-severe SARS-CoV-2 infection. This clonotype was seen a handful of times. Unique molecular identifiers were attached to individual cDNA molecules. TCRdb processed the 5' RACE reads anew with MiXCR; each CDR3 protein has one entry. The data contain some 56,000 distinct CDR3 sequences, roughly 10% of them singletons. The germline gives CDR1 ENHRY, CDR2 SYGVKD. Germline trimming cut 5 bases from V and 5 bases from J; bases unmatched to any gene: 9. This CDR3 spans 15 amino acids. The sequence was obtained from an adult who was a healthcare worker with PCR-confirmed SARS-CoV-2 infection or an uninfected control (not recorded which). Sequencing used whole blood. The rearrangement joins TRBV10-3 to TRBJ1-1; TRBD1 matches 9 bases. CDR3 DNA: TGTGCCATCAGTACGCCGACAGGGGGGCTTACTGAAGCTTTCTTT. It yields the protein CAISTPTGGLTEAFF.